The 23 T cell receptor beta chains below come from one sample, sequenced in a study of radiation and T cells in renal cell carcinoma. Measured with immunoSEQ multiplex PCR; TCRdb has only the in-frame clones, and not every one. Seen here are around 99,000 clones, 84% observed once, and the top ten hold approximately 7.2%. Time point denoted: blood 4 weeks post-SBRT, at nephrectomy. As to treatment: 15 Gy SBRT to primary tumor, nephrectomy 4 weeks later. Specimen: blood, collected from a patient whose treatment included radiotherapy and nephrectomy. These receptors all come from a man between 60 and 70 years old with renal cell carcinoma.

Here the CDR3 reads CASRERDRVDGNRELFF. The CDR3 DNA is TGCGCCAGCAGGGAGCGGGACAGGGTTGATGGTAACCGGGAGCTGTTTTTT. The genes are TRBV10-2 and TRBJ2-2; 9 nucleotides align to TRBD1. The V gene's germline CDR1 is WSHSY and CDR2 SAAADI. The CDR3 is made up of 17 amino acids. The V gene end was trimmed by 6 bases and the J gene end by 9 bases; junction bases not matched to a gene: 17.

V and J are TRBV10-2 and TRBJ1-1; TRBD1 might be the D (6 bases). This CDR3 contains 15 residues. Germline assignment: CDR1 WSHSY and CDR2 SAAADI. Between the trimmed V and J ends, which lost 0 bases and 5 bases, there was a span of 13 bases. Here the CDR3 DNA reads TGCGCCAGCAGTGAGTCGAGGGGGGCGCGGACTGAAGCTTTCTTT. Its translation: CASSESRGARTEAFF.

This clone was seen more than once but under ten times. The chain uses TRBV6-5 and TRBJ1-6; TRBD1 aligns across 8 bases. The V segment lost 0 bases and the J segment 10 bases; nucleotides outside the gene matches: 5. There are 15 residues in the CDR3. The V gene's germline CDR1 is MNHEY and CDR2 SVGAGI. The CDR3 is CASSYSPGGRSPLHF. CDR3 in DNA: TGTGCCAGCAGTTACTCGCCAGGGGGCCGGTCACCCCTCCACTTT.

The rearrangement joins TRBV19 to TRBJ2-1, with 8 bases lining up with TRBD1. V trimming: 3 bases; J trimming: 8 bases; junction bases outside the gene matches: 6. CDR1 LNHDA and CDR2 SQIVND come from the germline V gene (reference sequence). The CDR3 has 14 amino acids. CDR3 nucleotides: TGTGCCAGTAGTATCGGACAGGGTGCCTATGAGCAGTTCTTC. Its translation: CASSIGQGAYEQFF.

CDR3 bases: TGTGCCAGCAGCGTAGGGCAGGGGGCATATGGCTACACCTTC. It is translated as CASSVGQGAYGYTF. The chain uses TRBV9 and TRBJ1-2; 8 nucleotides agree with TRBD1. Germline values: CDR1 SGDLS, CDR2 YYNGEE. The CDR3 has 14 residues. V shed 0 bases and J 5 bases; nucleotides not matched to a gene: 3. The full variable domain, rest sourced from reference TRBV9 and TRBJ1-2, is DSGVTQTPKHLITATGQRVTLRCSPRSGDLSVYWYQQSLDQGLQFLIQYYNGEERAKGNILERFSAQQFPDLHSELNLSSLELGDSALYFCASSVGQGAYGYTFGSGTRLTVV.

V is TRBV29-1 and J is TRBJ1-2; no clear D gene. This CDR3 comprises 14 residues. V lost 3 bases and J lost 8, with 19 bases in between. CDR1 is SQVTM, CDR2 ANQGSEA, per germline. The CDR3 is CSVDLATRPRGYTF. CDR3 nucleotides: TGCAGCGTTGACCTCGCAACACGCCCTCGGGGCTACACCTTC.

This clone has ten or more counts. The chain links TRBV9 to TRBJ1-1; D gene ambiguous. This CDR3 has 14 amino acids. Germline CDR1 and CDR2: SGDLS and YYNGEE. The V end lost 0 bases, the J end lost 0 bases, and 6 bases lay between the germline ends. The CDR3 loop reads CASSVASLNTEAFF. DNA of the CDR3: TGTGCCAGCAGCGTAGCCTCGTTGAACACTGAAGCTTTCTTT.

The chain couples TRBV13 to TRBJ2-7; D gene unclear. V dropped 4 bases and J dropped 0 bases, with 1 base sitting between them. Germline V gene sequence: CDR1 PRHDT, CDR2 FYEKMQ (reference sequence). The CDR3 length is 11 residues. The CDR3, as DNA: TGTGCCAGCAGCTCCTCCTACGAGCAGTACTTC. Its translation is CASSSSYEQYF.

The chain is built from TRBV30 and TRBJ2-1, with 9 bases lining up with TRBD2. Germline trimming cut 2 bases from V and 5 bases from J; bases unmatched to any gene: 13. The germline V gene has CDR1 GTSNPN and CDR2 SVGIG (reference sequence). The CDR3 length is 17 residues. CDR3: CAWSTTVAGEANNEQFF. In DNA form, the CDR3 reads TGTGCCTGGAGTACCACAGTAGCGGGAGAGGCCAACAATGAGCAGTTCTTC.

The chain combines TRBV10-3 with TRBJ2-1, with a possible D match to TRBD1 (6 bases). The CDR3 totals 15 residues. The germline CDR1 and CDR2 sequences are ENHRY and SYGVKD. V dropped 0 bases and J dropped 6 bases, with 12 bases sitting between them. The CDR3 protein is CAISESSGDINEQFF. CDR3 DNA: TGTGCCATCAGTGAGTCTTCCGGGGACATCAATGAGCAGTTCTTC.

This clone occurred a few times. Written as DNA, the CDR3 is TGTGCCAGCAGTGAGTCCGAGCTCCGCCAGGGCACAGATACGCAGTATTTT. Translating gives CASSESELRQGTDTQYF. The J gene is TRBJ2-3, the V gene TRBV2; D gene uncertain. Per the germline V gene, CDR1 is SNHLY and CDR2 is FYNNEI. V was pared by 3 bases and J by 1 base, with 17 bases between. This CDR3 has 17 amino acids.

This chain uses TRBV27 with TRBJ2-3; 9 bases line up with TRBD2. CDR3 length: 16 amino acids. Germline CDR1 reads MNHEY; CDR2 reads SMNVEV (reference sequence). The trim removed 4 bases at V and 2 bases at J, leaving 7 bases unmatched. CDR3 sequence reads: CASSWALAGNTDTQYF. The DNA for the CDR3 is TGTGCCAGCAGTTGGGCTCTAGCGGGGAACACAGATACGCAGTATTTT.

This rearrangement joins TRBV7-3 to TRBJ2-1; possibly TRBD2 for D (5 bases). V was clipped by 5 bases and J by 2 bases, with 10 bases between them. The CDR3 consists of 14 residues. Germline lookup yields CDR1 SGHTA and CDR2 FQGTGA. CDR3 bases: TGTGCCAGCAGCGTTTCGGGAACCTACAATGAGCAGTTCTTC. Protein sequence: CASSVSGTYNEQFF. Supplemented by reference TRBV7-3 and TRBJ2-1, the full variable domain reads GAGVSQTPSNKVTEKGKYVELRCDPISGHTALYWYRQSLGQGPEFLIYFQGTGAADDSGLPNDRFFAVRPEGSVSTLKIQRTERGDSAVYLCASSVSGTYNEQFFGPGTRLTVL.

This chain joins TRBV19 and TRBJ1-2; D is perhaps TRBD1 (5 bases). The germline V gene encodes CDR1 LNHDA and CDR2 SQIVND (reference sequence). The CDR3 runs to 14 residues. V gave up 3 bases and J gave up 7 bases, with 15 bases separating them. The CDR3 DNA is TGTGCCAGTAGTATTGCGCAGGGAATGGGTGGCTACACCTTC. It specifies CASSIAQGMGGYTF. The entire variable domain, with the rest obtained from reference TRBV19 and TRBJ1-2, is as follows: DGGITQSPKYLFRKEGQNVTLSCEQNLNHDAMYWYRQDPGQGLRLIYYSQIVNDFQKGDIAEGYSVSREKKESFPLTVTSAQKNPTAFYLCASSIAQGMGGYTFGSGTRLTVV.

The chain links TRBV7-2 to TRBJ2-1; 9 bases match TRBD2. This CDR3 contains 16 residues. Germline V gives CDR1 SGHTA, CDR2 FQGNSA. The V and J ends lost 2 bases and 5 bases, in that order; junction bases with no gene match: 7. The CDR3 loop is CASSLFGGRGDNEQFF. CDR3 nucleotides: TGTGCCAGCAGCTTATTTGGCGGGAGGGGGGACAATGAGCAGTTCTTC.

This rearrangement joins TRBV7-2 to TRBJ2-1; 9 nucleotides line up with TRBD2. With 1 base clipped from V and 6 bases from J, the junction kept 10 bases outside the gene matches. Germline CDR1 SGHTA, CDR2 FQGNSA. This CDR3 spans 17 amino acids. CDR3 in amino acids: CASSLVRAGGPGNEQFF. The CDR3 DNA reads TGTGCCAGCAGCTTAGTAAGGGCGGGAGGGCCCGGCAATGAGCAGTTCTTC.

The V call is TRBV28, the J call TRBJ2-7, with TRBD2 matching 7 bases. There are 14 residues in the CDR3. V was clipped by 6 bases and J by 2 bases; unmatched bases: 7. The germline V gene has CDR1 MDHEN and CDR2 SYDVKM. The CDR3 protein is CASRVVGGPYEQYF. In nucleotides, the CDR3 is TGTGCCAGCAGAGTAGTGGGAGGGCCCTACGAGCAGTACTTC. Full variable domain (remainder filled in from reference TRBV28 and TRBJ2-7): DVKVTQSSRYLVKRTGEKVFLECVQDMDHENMFWYRQDPGLGLRLIYFSYDVKMKEKGDIPEGYSVSREKKERFSLILESASTNQTSMYLCASRVVGGPYEQYFGPGTRLTVT.

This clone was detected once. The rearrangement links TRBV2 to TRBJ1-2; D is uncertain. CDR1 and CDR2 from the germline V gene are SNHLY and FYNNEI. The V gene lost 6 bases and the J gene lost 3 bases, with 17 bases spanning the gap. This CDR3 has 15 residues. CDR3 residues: CASRQGPVSDYGYTF. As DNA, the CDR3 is TGTGCCAGCAGGCAAGGACCGGTGTCCGACTATGGCTACACCTTC. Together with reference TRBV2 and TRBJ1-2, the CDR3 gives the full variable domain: EPEVTQTPSHQVTQMGQEVILRCVPISNHLYFYWYRQILGQKVEFLVSFYNNEISEKSEIFDDQFSVERPDGSNFTLKIRSTKLEDSAMYFCASRQGPVSDYGYTFGSGTRLTVV.

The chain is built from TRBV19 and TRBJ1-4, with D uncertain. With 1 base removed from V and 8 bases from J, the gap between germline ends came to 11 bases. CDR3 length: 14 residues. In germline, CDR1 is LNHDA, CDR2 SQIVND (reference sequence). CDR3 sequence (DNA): TGTGCCAGTAGTATAGGAGTTTCCGAGGAAAAACTGTTTTTT. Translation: CASSIGVSEEKLFF.

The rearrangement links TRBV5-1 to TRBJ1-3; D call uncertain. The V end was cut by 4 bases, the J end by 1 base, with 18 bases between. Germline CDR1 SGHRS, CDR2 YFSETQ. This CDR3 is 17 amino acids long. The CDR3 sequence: CASSLEGPGWSGNTIYF. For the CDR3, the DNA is TGCGCCAGCAGCCTGGAAGGACCGGGGTGGTCTGGAAACACCATATATTTT.

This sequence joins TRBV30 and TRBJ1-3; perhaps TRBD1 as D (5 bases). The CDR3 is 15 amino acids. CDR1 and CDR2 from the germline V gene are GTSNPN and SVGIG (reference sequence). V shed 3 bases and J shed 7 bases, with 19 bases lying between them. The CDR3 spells CAWRVTGSGSNTIYF. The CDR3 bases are TGTGCCTGGAGAGTAACAGGTTCCGGCTCGAACACCATATATTTT.

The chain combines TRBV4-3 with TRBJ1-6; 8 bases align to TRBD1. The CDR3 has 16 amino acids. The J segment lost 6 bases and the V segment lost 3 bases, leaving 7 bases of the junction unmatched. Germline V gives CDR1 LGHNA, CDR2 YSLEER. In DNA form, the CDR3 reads TGCGCCAGCAGCCAGGTACCGGGACAGGTTAATTCACCCCTCCACTTT. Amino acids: CASSQVPGQVNSPLHF.

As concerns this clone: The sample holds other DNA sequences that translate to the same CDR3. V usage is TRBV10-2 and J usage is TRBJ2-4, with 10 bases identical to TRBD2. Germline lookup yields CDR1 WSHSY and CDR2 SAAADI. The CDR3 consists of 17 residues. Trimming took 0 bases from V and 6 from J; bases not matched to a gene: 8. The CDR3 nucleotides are TGCGCCAGCAGTGAGTCGTCGCGCCTAGCGGGAGCAAACATTCAGTACTTC. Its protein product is CASSESSRLAGANIQYF.